Listed below are T cell receptor beta chains from one sample, sequenced in a study of blood T cell repertoires in COVID-19. TCRdb's copy holds only in-frame clones and misses some; the assay was immunoSEQ multiplex PCR. This repertoire shows roughly 160,000 clones, around 83% found once; its top ten account for 1% to 1.2%. The sequenced sample consisted of peripheral blood. All receptors come from a man aged 35 to 55 with acute or convalescent COVID-19. CDR3s include the opening cysteine and the closing phenylalanine or tryptophan. D genes are given only for firm matches. Clone size is given for some rows only: seen once, a few or many times, or a class if the clone is expanded.

>TRBJ1-2|-|TRBD1|TRBV30
CAWNEGAVGYTF
TGTGCCTGGAATGAGGGGGCTGTTGGCTACACCTTC
>TRBJ2-5|-|-|TRBV12-3/TRBV12-4
CASTPAQQETQYF
TGTGCCAGCACCCCGGCACAGCAAGAGACCCAGTACTTC
>TRBJ1-1|-|-|TRBV30
CAWSVDLESTEAFF
TGTGCCTGGAGTGTCGACCTGGAGTCCACTGAAGCTTTCTTT
>TRBJ2-7|-|-|TRBV4-1
CASSQLFGALGYEQYF
TGCGCCAGCAGCCAGCTTTTTGGTGCCCTCGGGTACGAGCAGTACTTC
>TRBJ1-2|-|-|TRBV20-1
CSASSQGYGYTF
TGCAGTGCTAGTAGCCAGGGCTATGGCTACACCTTC
>TRBJ1-5|-|-|TRBV9
CASSVAGDPNQPQHF
TGTGCCAGCAGCGTTGCGGGAGATCCGAATCAGCCCCAGCATTTT
>TRBJ1-5|-|TRBD1|TRBV5-6
CASSTGQIDQPQHF
TGTGCCAGCAGCACGGGACAGATAGATCAGCCCCAGCATTTT
>TRBJ2-4|-|TRBD1|TRBV6-2/TRBV6-3
CASSSGGQAAKNIQYF
TGTGCCAGCAGTTCGGGCGGACAGGCAGCCAAAAACATTCAGTACTTC
>TRBJ1-1|few|-|TRBV11-2
CASSLVNLNTEAFF
TGTGCCAGCAGCTTAGTCAATTTGAACACTGAAGCTTTCTTT
>TRBJ1-1|-|TRBD1|TRBV19
CASQTGWYTEAFF
TGTGCCAGTCAGACAGGGTGGTACACTGAAGCTTTCTTT
>TRBJ1-2|-|TRBD1|TRBV4-2
CASSQDTGAYGYTF
TGTGCCAGCAGCCAAGATACAGGGGCGTATGGCTACACCTTC
>TRBJ2-3|-|-|TRBV15
CATSRASDRPSTDTQYF
TGTGCCACCAGCAGAGCCTCAGACAGACCGAGCACAGATACGCAGTATTTT
>TRBJ1-1|-|-|TRBV2
CASSDANRLEAFF
TGTGCCAGCAGTGACGCAAACAGATTAGAAGCTTTCTTT
>TRBJ2-3|-|TRBD2|TRBV7-6
CASSQRGAATQYF
TGTGCCAGCAGCCAGCGGGGAGCGGCTACGCAGTATTTT
>TRBJ1-2|-|-|TRBV7-2
CASSLGSRAYGYTF
TGTGCCAGCAGCTTAGGGTCCAGGGCCTATGGCTACACCTTC
>TRBJ2-1|-|-|TRBV9
CASSVEGSPYNEQFF
TGTGCCAGCAGCGTAGAGGGGTCCCCCTACAATGAGCAGTTCTTC
>TRBJ1-5|-|TRBD1|TRBV2
CASSQQGDSNQPQHF
TGTGCCAGCAGTCAACAGGGGGATAGCAATCAGCCCCAGCATTTT
>TRBJ2-4|once|-|TRBV27
CASREGLAKNIQYF
TGTGCCAGCAGAGAAGGACTAGCCAAAAACATTCAGTACTTC
>TRBJ2-5|-|TRBD1|TRBV7-2
CASSYQGARQETQYF
TGTGCCAGCAGCTACCAGGGGGCGCGGCAAGAGACCCAGTACTTC
>TRBJ2-7|few|-|TRBV5-1
CASSLEVLYEQYF
TGCGCCAGCAGCTTGGAGGTACTATACGAGCAGTACTTC
>TRBJ2-1|-|TRBD2|TRBV7-3
CASSLPSAGRSYNEQFF
TGTGCCAGCAGCTTACCGTCAGCGGGGCGAAGTTACAATGAGCAGTTCTTC
>TRBJ1-2|-|-|TRBV4-3
CASSQELGDGYTF
TGCGCCAGCAGCCAAGAGCTAGGGGATGGCTACACCTTC